This TCR beta chain was sequenced for a study of blood T cell repertoires in COVID-19. Study in general: The United States, Italy and Spain provided the acute and convalescent COVID-19 samples. T cells, B-cell-depleted T cells, or PBMCs supplied cDNA or gDNA.

Per the original methods: Amplification from reference gene primers served as the basis for estimated nucleated cell counts. The repertoire was sequenced with immunoSEQ multiplex PCR; TCRdb's copy has only in-frame clones and lacks some. From that table come the V and J calls and clone size; the DNA was used to work out D and trimming. The sample shows roughly 81,000 clones, around 82% of them seen only once. Germline CDR1 and CDR2: SGHRS and YFSETQ. The CDR3 runs to 15 residues. Germline trimming cut 4 bases from V and 0 bases from J; bases unmatched to any gene: 2. Seattle participants joined during active infection and were tracked over time.

This rearrangement joins TRBV5-1 to TRBJ1-4, with 8 bases that match TRBD1. This TCR came from a woman at least 80 years old with COVID-19, enrolled during active disease. The sample taken for sequencing was peripheral blood. The CDR3 region is CASSVTGATNEKLFF. CDR3 DNA sequence: TGCGCCAGCAGCGTGACAGGGGCAACTAATGAAAAACTGTTTTTT.